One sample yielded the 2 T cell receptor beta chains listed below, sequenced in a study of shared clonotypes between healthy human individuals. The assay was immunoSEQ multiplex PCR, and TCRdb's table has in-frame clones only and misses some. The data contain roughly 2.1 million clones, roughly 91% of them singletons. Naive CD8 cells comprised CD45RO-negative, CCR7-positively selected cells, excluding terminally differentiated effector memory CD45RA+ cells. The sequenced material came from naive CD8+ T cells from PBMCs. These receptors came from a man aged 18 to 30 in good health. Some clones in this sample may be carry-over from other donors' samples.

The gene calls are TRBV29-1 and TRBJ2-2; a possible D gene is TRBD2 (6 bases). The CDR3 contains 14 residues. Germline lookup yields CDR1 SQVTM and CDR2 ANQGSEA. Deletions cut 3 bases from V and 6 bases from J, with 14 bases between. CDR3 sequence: CSVDREDRPGELFF. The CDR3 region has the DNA TGCAGCGTTGATAGGGAGGACCGCCCCGGGGAGCTGTTTTTT.

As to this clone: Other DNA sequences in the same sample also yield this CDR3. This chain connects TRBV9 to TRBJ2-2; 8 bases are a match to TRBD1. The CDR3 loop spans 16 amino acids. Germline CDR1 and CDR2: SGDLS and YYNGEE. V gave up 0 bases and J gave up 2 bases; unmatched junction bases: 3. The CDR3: CASSVAGTGNTGELFF. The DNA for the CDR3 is TGTGCCAGCAGCGTAGCGGGGACAGGAAACACCGGGGAGCTGTTTTTT.